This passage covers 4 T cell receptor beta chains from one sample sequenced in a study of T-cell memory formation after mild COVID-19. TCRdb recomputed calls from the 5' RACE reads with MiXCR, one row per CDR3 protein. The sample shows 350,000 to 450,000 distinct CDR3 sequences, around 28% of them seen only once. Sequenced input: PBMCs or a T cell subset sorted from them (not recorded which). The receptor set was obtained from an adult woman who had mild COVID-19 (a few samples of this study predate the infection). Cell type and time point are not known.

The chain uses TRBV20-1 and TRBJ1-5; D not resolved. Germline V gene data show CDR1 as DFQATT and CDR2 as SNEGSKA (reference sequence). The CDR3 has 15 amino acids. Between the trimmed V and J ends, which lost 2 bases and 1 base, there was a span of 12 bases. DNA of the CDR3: TGCAGTGCTAGAAATTGGCCCTTGAGCAATCAGCCCCAGCATTTT. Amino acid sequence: CSARNWPLSNQPQHF.

CDR3 in amino acids: CASTSGTGVAYEQYF. The CDR3 nucleotides are TGTGCCAGCACCTCCGGGACAGGGGTGGCCTACGAGCAGTACTTC. This rearrangement joins TRBV12-3 or TRBV12-4 to TRBJ2-7; TRBD1 aligns across 10 bases. The CDR3 has 15 amino acids. The V and J ends lost 7 bases and 2 bases, in that order; junction bases with no gene match: 8.

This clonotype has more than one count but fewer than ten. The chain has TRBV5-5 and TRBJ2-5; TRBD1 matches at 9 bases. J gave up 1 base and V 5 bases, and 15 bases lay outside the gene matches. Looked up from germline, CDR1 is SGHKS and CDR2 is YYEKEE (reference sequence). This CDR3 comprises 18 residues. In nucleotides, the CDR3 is TGTGCCAGCAGACCTCCGGGACAGGGTCTTCTGTTCCAAGAGACCCAGTACTTC. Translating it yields CASRPPGQGLLFQETQYF.

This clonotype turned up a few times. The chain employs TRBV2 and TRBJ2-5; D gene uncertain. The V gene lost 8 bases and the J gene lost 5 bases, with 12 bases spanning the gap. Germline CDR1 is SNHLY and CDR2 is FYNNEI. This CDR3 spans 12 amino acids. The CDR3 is CASELNAETQYF. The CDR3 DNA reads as TGTGCCAGCGAACTAAACGCGGAGACCCAGTACTTC.